This T cell receptor beta chain was identified in a study of T cell responses to AZD1222 COVID-19 vaccine. Assay: immunoSEQ multiplex PCR; the TCRdb copy retains only in-frame clones and omits some. The sample holds fewer than 150,000 clones, approximately 90% seen once. V gave up 7 bases and J gave up 7 bases; unmatched junction bases: 9. This CDR3 is 14 amino acids long. The germline V gene encodes CDR1 ENHRY and CDR2 SYGVKD. Specimen: peripheral blood, collected 28 days after the second AZD1222 dose. The TCR comes from an adult who received the AZD1222 COVID-19 vaccine. The rearrangement uses TRBV10-3 and TRBJ2-2; 7 bases match TRBD1. The CDR3 DNA follows: TGTGCCATCACTAAAACAGGGGCCGGCGGGGAGCTGTTTTTT. It yields the protein CAITKTGAGGELFF.